One sample yielded the 19 T cell receptor beta chains listed below, sequenced in a study of T cell repertoires in ileal Crohn's disease. Data came from immunoSEQ multiplex PCR; TCRdb stores just in-frame clones and leaves some out. The sample comprises around 2,000 clones, roughly 80% of which are singletons, and over 12% rests with the top ten. As for time point: proximal margin of the surgical specimen (macroscopically non-inflamed). Sequences were obtained from ileal tissue. The receptors originated from an adult with Crohn's disease.

This clone was recorded only once. The J gene is TRBJ1-2, the V gene TRBV7-9, with D tentatively TRBD1 (5 bases). There are 19 residues in the CDR3. Trimming cost V 0 bases and J 3 bases, with 23 bases left between them. Germline assignment: CDR1 SEHNR and CDR2 FQNEAQ (reference sequence). The CDR3 nucleotides are TGTGCCAGCAGCTTAGCTCGAGCGGCGGGCCAGGGCGCTTACTATGGCTACACCTTC. Encoded protein: CASSLARAAGQGAYYGYTF.

This clone has just a few counts. The rearrangement joins TRBV28 to TRBJ1-1; D gene ambiguous. CDR1 is MDHEN, CDR2 SYDVKM, per germline. V was pared by 5 bases and J by 1 base, with 20 bases between. The CDR3 contains 17 residues. CDR3: CASSPPEAGRRNTEAFF. The CDR3 coding sequence is TGTGCCAGCAGTCCCCCCGAGGCCGGCCGCCGGAACACTGAAGCTTTCTTT.

This chain joins TRBV5-8 and TRBJ1-1; D remains unclear. Trimming shortened V by 2 bases and J by 5 bases, and 4 bases separated the two germline ends. CDR1 and CDR2 from the germline V gene are SGHTS and YDEGEE. The CDR3 sequence is 11 residues long. The CDR3 bases are TGTGCCAGCAGCTTAGGGACTGAAGCTTTCTTT. Its translation is CASSLGTEAFF.

V usage is TRBV7-9 and J usage is TRBJ1-2; D unresolved. Per germline, CDR1 SEHNR and CDR2 FQNEAQ (reference sequence). Trimming took 5 bases from V and 6 from J, leaving 13 bases between them. The CDR3 consists of 13 residues. The CDR3 reads CASSPRLRHGYTF. The CDR3 DNA follows: TGTGCCAGCAGCCCACGGCTGAGACATGGCTACACCTTC.

The chain is built from TRBV27 and TRBJ1-4; TRBD1 is a possible D gene (6 bases). The germline V gene has CDR1 MNHEY and CDR2 SMNVEV (reference sequence). Trimming took 3 bases from V and 6 from J, leaving 11 bases between them. This CDR3 region has 14 residues. DNA for the CDR3: TGTGCCAGCAGTTTCACAGGGTGGGATGAAAAACTGTTTTTT. Encoded protein: CASSFTGWDEKLFF.

A word on this clone: The same CDR3 also results from other DNA sequences found in this sample. J is TRBJ2-5 and V is TRBV12-5; perhaps TRBD1 as D (6 bases). The CDR3 covers 12 residues. CDR1 and CDR2 (germline): LGHNT, FRNRAP. V was cut by 6 bases and J by 5 bases, with 10 bases left in between. CDR3 region: CASGPDRETQYF. The CDR3 DNA reads TGTGCTAGTGGCCCCGACAGGGAGACCCAGTACTTC.

This clone was counted only a few times. The chain recombines TRBV10-3 with TRBJ1-1; no definite D call. Germline CDR1 ENHRY, CDR2 SYGVKD. There are 14 residues in the CDR3. Between the trimmed V and J ends, which lost 4 bases and 1 base, there was a span of 10 bases. Here the CDR3 reads CAISAGGENTEAFF. In nucleotides, the CDR3 is TGTGCCATCAGTGCCGGAGGAGAGAACACTGAAGCTTTCTTT.

The chain couples TRBV20-1 to TRBJ1-2, with no clear D. The CDR3 sequence is 9 residues long. V shed 6 bases and J shed 10 bases, with 9 bases lying between them. Germline V gene sequence: CDR1 DFQATT, CDR2 SNEGSKA (reference sequence). The CDR3 DNA sequence: TGCAGTGCCTCTGGGCTCTACACCTTC. Encoded protein: CSASGLYTF.

As for this clone: Germline is not matched at one junction end, which may reflect a read error. This rearrangement joins TRBV7-7 to TRBJ2-1; 8 positions match TRBD2. The germline gives CDR1 SSHAT, CDR2 FNYEAQ (reference sequence). This CDR3 spans 13 amino acids. The DNA of the CDR3 is TGTGCTAGCAGCGTCACTGTAGCGGGAGAGCAGTTCTTC. It yields the protein CASSVTVAGEQFF.

This clone was found a few times. CDR3 nucleotide sequence: TGTGCCAGCAGTGAAGGTAAAGACACGCAGTATTTT. The encoded protein is CASSEGKDTQYF. The rearrangement joins TRBV6-4 to TRBJ2-3; D uncertain. V was trimmed by 3 bases and J by 9 bases, leaving 10 bases between them. There are 12 residues in the CDR3. Germline V gene lookup returns CDR1 MRHNA and CDR2 SNTAGT.

The chain has TRBV6-1 and TRBJ2-7, with D perhaps matching TRBD1 (6 bases). From germline, CDR1 is MNHNS and CDR2 SASEGT. Trimming took off 5 bases at V and 2 bases at J, with 13 bases between the two ends. The CDR3 is made up of 14 amino acids. The CDR3 coding sequence is TGTGCCAGCAGTAACAGGGTATTTCCCTACGAGCAGTACTTC. This encodes CASSNRVFPYEQYF.

This chain links TRBV11-1 with TRBJ2-5, with no clear D. V lost 2 bases to trimming and J lost 5 bases, with 9 bases between them. CDR3 size: 13 residues. Germline CDR1 reads SGHAT; CDR2 reads FQDESV (reference sequence). CDR3 nucleotide sequence: TGTGCCAGCAGCTTACTAGGGCGCGAGACCCAGTACTTC. Encoded protein: CASSLLGRETQYF. Variable domain in full (rest from reference TRBV11-1 and TRBJ2-5): EAEVAQSPRYKITEKSQAVAFWCDPISGHATLYWYRQILGQGPELLVQFQDESVVDDSQLPKDRFSAERLKGVDSTLKIQPAELGDSAMYLCASSLLGRETQYFGPGTRLLVL.

The chain employs TRBV28 and TRBJ1-2; the D gene is possibly TRBD1 (5 bases). Per germline, CDR1 MDHEN and CDR2 SYDVKM. The CDR3 consists of 10 residues. The CDR3 DNA sequence: TGTGCTACTGGAGGGACCGGCTACACCTTC. Protein sequence: CATGGTGYTF.

The chain combines TRBV5-1 with TRBJ2-2; either TRBD1 or TRBD2 may fit D (6 bases each). This CDR3 has 15 amino acids. The V end was cut by 3 bases, the J end by 5 bases, with 14 bases between. The germline V gene has CDR1 SGHRS and CDR2 YFSETQ. The CDR3 region is CASSSGRGGTGELFF. The CDR3 coding sequence is TGCGCCAGCAGCTCGGGAAGAGGGGGGACCGGGGAGCTGTTTTTT.

This clone showed up just once. V and J are TRBV10-2 and TRBJ1-2, with a weak D call TRBD1 (6 bases). Germline loops: CDR1 WSHSY, CDR2 SAAADI. There are 14 residues in the CDR3. Trimming pared 7 bases from V and 8 bases from J, leaving 20 bases between. CDR3 nucleotides: TGCGCCAGCACGCGGGCAGGGACATGGGAAGGCTACACCTTC. Amino acid sequence: CASTRAGTWEGYTF.

The chain carries TRBV7-9 and TRBJ1-5; D might be TRBD1 (5 bases). Trimming stripped 5 bases from V and 9 bases from J, with 17 bases between. Germline CDR1 reads SEHNR; CDR2 reads FQNEAQ (reference sequence). The CDR3 extends over 14 amino acids. CDR3 region: CASSPDKSAAPQHF. CDR3 sequence (DNA): TGTGCCAGCAGCCCGGACAAGTCAGCGGCGCCCCAGCATTTT. Using reference TRBV7-9 and TRBJ1-5 for the parts outside the CDR3, the full variable domain is DTGVSQNPRHKITKRGQNVTFRCDPISEHNRLYWYRQTLGQGPEFLTYFQNEAQLEKSRLLSDRFSAERPKGSFSTLEIQRTEQGDSAMYLCASSPDKSAAPQHFGDGTRLSIL.

This chain links TRBV13 with TRBJ2-7; tentatively, D is TRBD1 or TRBD2 (7 bases each). The V gene lost 0 bases and the J gene lost 2 bases, with 17 bases spanning the gap. Germline CDR1 PRHDT, CDR2 FYEKMQ (reference sequence). The CDR3 has 17 amino acids. The DNA for the CDR3 is TGTGCCAGCAGCTTAGGCAGGGGGGGCCATACTACCTACGAGCAGTACTTC. It yields the protein CASSLGRGGHTTYEQYF. The whole variable domain, filled in from reference TRBV13 and TRBJ2-7, reads AAGVIQSPRHLIKEKRETATLKCYPIPRHDTVYWYQQGPGQDPQFLISFYEKMQSDKGSIPDRFSAQQFSDYHSELNMSSLELGDSALYFCASSLGRGGHTTYEQYFGPGTRLTVT.

This chain links TRBV11-3 with TRBJ1-1; perhaps TRBD1 as D (6 bases). The CDR3 is made up of 14 amino acids. With 4 bases removed from V and 4 bases from J, the gap between germline ends came to 13 bases. CDR1 SGHNT and CDR2 YENEEA come from the germline V gene. The CDR3 nucleotides are TGTGCCAGCAGCTCACCGGGAGGGGGCACTGAAGCTTTCTTT. This sequence encodes CASSSPGGGTEAFF.

This chain connects TRBV19 to TRBJ1-4, with D maybe TRBD1 (5 bases). V was pared by 2 bases and J by 6 bases, with 13 bases between. Looked up from germline, CDR1 is LNHDA and CDR2 is SQIVND (reference sequence). The CDR3 is made up of 15 amino acids. The CDR3 sequence is CASSISRGVDEKLFF. For the CDR3, the DNA is TGTGCCAGTAGTATAAGTAGAGGGGTGGATGAAAAACTGTTTTTT.